These 32 T cell receptor beta chains were sequenced from one sample in a study of cytomegalovirus exposure and HLA in healthy donors listed by TCRdb under 2017. The library was produced with the immunoSEQ multiplex PCR assay. This is the immuneACCESS table as TCRdb keeps it, with only in-frame sequences that have V and J called. A part of the clones is gone; compared with another copy, unresolved V genes explain less than half, and the rest is unexplained. The sample contains a few hundred thousand clones, roughly 90% of them found a single time. The ten largest account for around 0.84% of the sample. The specimen sequenced was PBMCs. These receptors were obtained from a woman under 30 in good health and CMV-seronegative.

The V gene is TRBV5-8, the J gene TRBJ2-7; TRBD2 matches 7 bases. V trimming: 7 bases; J trimming: 5 bases; junction bases outside the gene matches: 9. Germline-derived CDR1 and CDR2 are SGHTS and YDEGEE. CDR3 length: 13 residues. For the CDR3, the DNA is TGTGCCAGCTCAAGACTAGCTTACCACGAGCAGTACTTC. It encodes CASSRLAYHEQYF.

This chain connects TRBV6-5 to TRBJ2-1, with 8 bases identical to TRBD2. Germline loops: CDR1 MNHEY, CDR2 SVGAGI. The CDR3 consists of 14 residues. After removal of 11 bases from V and 2 bases from J, the junction contained 8 bases not matched to a gene. This CDR3 is CAAGREGAYNEQFF. The CDR3 DNA reads as TGTGCCGCCGGTCGGGAGGGGGCCTACAATGAGCAGTTCTTC.

The chain has TRBV28 and TRBJ2-7, with 10 bases aligning to TRBD1. Germline loops: CDR1 MDHEN, CDR2 SYDVKM. V shed 6 bases, J shed 2 bases, and the junction held 4 bases outside the gene matches. CDR3 length: 14 residues. The CDR3, as DNA: TGTGCCAGCAGGAGACAGGGGGCAGCCTACGAGCAGTACTTC. Translation: CASRRQGAAYEQYF.

The gene calls are TRBV7-6 and TRBJ1-3; D is unclear. With 5 bases removed from V and 8 bases from J, the gap between germline ends came to 13 bases. This CDR3 is built from 13 residues. Germline V lookup: CDR1 SGHVS, CDR2 FNYEAQ. The CDR3: CASSRVSRDTIYF. CDR3 DNA sequence: TGTGCCAGCAGCCGCGTCTCACGGGACACCATATATTTT.

The chain's CDR3 is CASSIRGPSYEQYF. The CDR3 nucleotides are TGTGCCAGTAGTATCAGGGGACCCTCCTACGAGCAGTACTTC. The chain carries TRBV19 and TRBJ2-7, with D perhaps TRBD1 (6 bases). Per the germline V gene, CDR1 is LNHDA and CDR2 is SQIVND (reference sequence). The V and J ends lost 3 bases and 0 bases respectively, with 9 bases between them. The CDR3 loop spans 14 amino acids.

V usage is TRBV28 and J usage is TRBJ1-2; possible D gene TRBD1, 6 bases. CDR1 is MDHEN and CDR2 is SYDVKM in the germline V gene. The CDR3 runs to 16 residues. Between the trimmed V and J ends, which lost 2 bases and 7 bases, there was a span of 20 bases. CDR3 bases: TGTGCCAGCAGTTTACCTAGGACAGCGGCCTATCGTGGCTACACCTTC. As protein: CASSLPRTAAYRGYTF.

V and J are TRBV28 and TRBJ2-7; 10 bases are shared with TRBD2. V was pared by 6 bases and J by 3 bases, with 8 bases of the junction left unmatched. This CDR3 has 15 residues. From germline, CDR1 is MDHEN and CDR2 SYDVKM. CDR3 amino acids: CASSEDRTSGYEQYF. CDR3 in DNA: TGTGCCAGCAGCGAAGACAGGACTAGCGGCTACGAGCAGTACTTC.

To note about this clone: This CDR3 is also generated by other DNA sequences in the sample. The rearrangement uses TRBV27 and TRBJ1-5; perhaps TRBD1 as D (5 bases). The CDR3 runs to 13 residues. Germline CDR1 MNHEY, CDR2 SMNVEV (reference sequence). V lost 2 bases, J lost 6 bases, and 8 bases lay in between. DNA for the CDR3: TGTGCCAGCAGTTTAGGGGGGGGTCAGCCCCAGCATTTT. Its translation: CASSLGGGQPQHF.

This clone occurred a few times. V and J are TRBV18 and TRBJ2-7; a weak D match, TRBD1 (5 bases). The CDR3 is 16 amino acids. Germline CDR1 reads KGHSH; CDR2 reads LQKENI. Trimming stripped 7 bases from V and 3 bases from J, with 22 bases between. CDR3 loop: CASFEIRAGKHYEQYF. As DNA, the CDR3 is TGTGCCAGCTTCGAGATCCGCGCAGGGAAACACTACGAGCAGTACTTC.

The V call is TRBV28, the J call TRBJ2-7; D remains ambiguous. V shed 5 bases and J shed 4 bases, with 15 bases lying between them. Germline V gene lookup returns CDR1 MDHEN and CDR2 SYDVKM. The CDR3 length is 14 residues. The CDR3 nucleotides read TGTGCCAGCAGTGCCCACAGTCATCGGTACGAGCAGTACTTC. It translates to CASSAHSHRYEQYF.

V is TRBV7-2 and J is TRBJ2-7, with D possibly matching TRBD2 (6 bases). The V end lost 3 bases, the J end lost 2 bases, and 14 bases lay between the germline ends. The CDR3 has 15 amino acids. CDR1 is SGHTA and CDR2 is FQGNSA in the germline V gene. The CDR3 here is CASSFGGATTYEQYF. Here the CDR3 DNA reads TGTGCCAGCAGCTTCGGGGGAGCGACCACCTACGAGCAGTACTTC.

The chain has TRBV29-1 and TRBJ2-1; the match to TRBD2 covers 9 bases. Germline V gene data show CDR1 as SQVTM and CDR2 as ANQGSEA. With 6 bases clipped from V and 2 bases from J, the junction kept 5 bases outside the gene matches. This CDR3 contains 14 residues. In DNA form, the CDR3 reads TGCAGCGTCACTAGCGGGTCCGCCTACAATGAGCAGTTCTTC. It specifies CSVTSGSAYNEQFF.

V gene TRBV7-9 combines with J gene TRBJ2-7, with 8 nucleotides matching TRBD1. Germline V lookup: CDR1 SEHNR, CDR2 FQNEAQ (reference sequence). The ends lost 4 bases at V and 2 bases at J; junction bases unmatched: 13. This CDR3 has 17 residues. CDR3: CASSYLSGQGRPYEQYF. The CDR3 bases are TGTGCCAGCAGCTACCTTTCCGGACAGGGAAGGCCCTACGAGCAGTACTTC.

V is TRBV13 and J is TRBJ2-7; TRBD1 aligns across 8 bases. V shed 4 bases, J shed 0 bases, and the junction held 5 bases outside the gene matches. The CDR3 totals 15 residues. Per the germline V gene, CDR1 is PRHDT and CDR2 is FYEKMQ (reference sequence). This chain's CDR3 is CASSSTTGDSYEQYF. The CDR3 DNA sequence: TGTGCCAGCAGCTCTACGACAGGGGACTCCTACGAGCAGTACTTC.

The chain carries TRBV5-4 and TRBJ1-1, with 12 bases identical to TRBD1. V lost 4 bases and J lost 0; bases outside the gene matches: 7. CDR3 length equals 17 residues. Germline CDR1 reads SGHNT; CDR2 reads YYREEE (reference sequence). The CDR3 DNA follows: TGTGCCAGCAGCCTGGGACAGGGGGCGCGGATGAACACTGAAGCTTTCTTT. This encodes CASSLGQGARMNTEAFF.

The V call is TRBV28, the J call TRBJ1-2, with 10 nucleotides matching TRBD1. Germline V gene lookup returns CDR1 MDHEN and CDR2 SYDVKM. The CDR3 is 14 amino acids. Germline trimming cut 3 bases from V and 5 bases from J; bases unmatched to any gene: 3. The CDR3 nucleotides are TGTGCCAGCAGTTTGGACAGGGGGGGATATGGCTACACCTTC. Translation gives CASSLDRGGYGYTF.

This clone was detected only once. CDR3 bases: TGTGCCAGCAGTGAAGCGGGGACAGGGGCTGTCAATGAGCAGTTCTTC. Translating it yields CASSEAGTGAVNEQFF. The V gene is TRBV2, the J gene TRBJ2-1; TRBD1 matches 10 bases. Germline V lookup: CDR1 SNHLY, CDR2 FYNNEI. The CDR3 spans 16 residues. V trimming: 0 bases; J trimming: 6 bases; junction bases outside the gene matches: 5.

This clone came up a few times. A read error may explain this, as a much larger clone is one base away. This sequence joins TRBV6-6 and TRBJ2-7; D remains ambiguous. The V and J ends lost 5 bases and 4 bases respectively, with 3 bases between them. In germline, CDR1 is MNHNY, CDR2 SVGAGI (reference sequence). The CDR3 has 10 residues. The CDR3, as DNA: TGTGCCAGCAGTCAGTACGAGCAGTACTTC. Translating gives CASSQYEQYF.

This clone was counted many times. The V and J genes are TRBV28 and TRBJ2-7; weak D call: TRBD1 (6 bases). Between the trimmed V and J ends, which lost 3 bases and 13 bases, there was a span of 16 bases. From germline, CDR1 is MDHEN and CDR2 SYDVKM. This CDR3 has 12 residues. CDR3 protein: CASSFTGSRAYF. CDR3 in DNA: TGTGCCAGCAGTTTCACAGGGTCGAGGGCCTACTTC.

The chain combines TRBV28 with TRBJ1-5, with a possible D match to TRBD1 (5 bases). Germline-derived CDR1 and CDR2 are MDHEN and SYDVKM. Trimming cost V 2 bases and J 2 bases, with 13 bases left between them. This CDR3 spans 16 amino acids. The CDR3: CASSLGFGGGNQPQHF. The CDR3 nucleotides are TGTGCCAGCAGTTTAGGGTTCGGAGGGGGCAATCAGCCCCAGCATTTT.

The rearrangement links TRBV6-5 to TRBJ2-7; 10 bases align to TRBD1. Germline lookup yields CDR1 MNHEY and CDR2 SVGAGI. CDR3 length equals 14 residues. Losses at the gene ends were 9 bases for V and 7 bases for J; bases not matched to a gene: 12. CDR3: CASRPGQGLREQYF. CDR3 sequence (DNA): TGTGCCAGTCGGCCGGGACAGGGGTTAAGGGAGCAGTACTTC.

This chain links TRBV4-1 with TRBJ1-1; 8 nucleotides agree with TRBD1. Germline V gene lookup returns CDR1 MGHRA and CDR2 YSYEKL. The CDR3 is 14 amino acids. J was trimmed by 6 bases and V by 2 bases; bases with no gene match: 5. The CDR3 DNA is TGCGCCAGCAGCCAAATACAGGGGGGGCCTGAAGCTTTCTTT. This sequence encodes CASSQIQGGPEAFF.

Concerning this clone: Other DNA sequences in the sample encode the same CDR3. The gene calls are TRBV5-1 and TRBJ2-7; D is perhaps TRBD2 (6 bases). The CDR3 consists of 15 residues. Germline lookup yields CDR1 SGHRS and CDR2 YFSETQ. V lost 0 bases and J lost 0, with 10 bases in between. The CDR3 nucleotides are TGCGCCAGCAGCTTGGGGGCGGGGAGCTCCTACGAGCAGTACTTC. This codes for CASSLGAGSSYEQYF. The entire variable domain, with the rest obtained from reference TRBV5-1 and TRBJ2-7, is as follows: KAGVTQTPRYLIKTRGQQVTLSCSPISGHRSVSWYQQTPGQGLQFLFEYFSETQRNKGNFPGRFSGRQFSNSRSEMNVSTLELGDSALYLCASSLGAGSSYEQYFGPGTRLTVT.

The rearrangement joins TRBV5-1 to TRBJ1-1; no firm D call. Trimming shortened V by 0 bases and J by 0 bases, and 9 bases separated the two germline ends. The CDR3 runs to 15 residues. Per the germline V gene, CDR1 is SGHRS and CDR2 is YFSETQ. The CDR3: CASSLAPQLNTEAFF. CDR3 nucleotides: TGCGCCAGCAGCTTGGCTCCGCAGTTGAACACTGAAGCTTTCTTT.

This chain uses TRBV6-5 with TRBJ2-7; 7 bases are a match to TRBD1. CDR1 and CDR2 from the germline V gene are MNHEY and SVGAGI. The CDR3 length is 15 residues. V shed 7 bases, J shed 2 bases, and the junction held 11 bases outside the gene matches. For the CDR3, the DNA is TGTGCCAGCACTCCCCCCGGGGACAGAACCTACGAGCAGTACTTC. Amino acids: CASTPPGDRTYEQYF.

V gene TRBV12-5 combines with J gene TRBJ2-7, with 7 bases lining up with TRBD2. This CDR3 is 15 amino acids long. Germline V gene lookup returns CDR1 LGHNT and CDR2 FRNRAP. The V gene end was trimmed by 2 bases and the J gene end by 2 bases; junction bases not matched to a gene: 6. The CDR3 loop is CASGLSLAAPYEQYF. DNA for the CDR3: TGTGCTAGTGGTTTGAGTCTAGCGGCACCCTACGAGCAGTACTTC.

The gene calls are TRBV6-1 and TRBJ2-7; D not resolved. V was shortened by 4 bases and J by 11 bases, with 12 bases between the two germline ends. CDR1 is MNHNS, CDR2 SASEGT, per germline. This CDR3 is built from 11 residues. This CDR3 reads CASSGLAAEYF. CDR3 DNA sequence: TGTGCCAGCAGTGGGTTGGCGGCGGAGTACTTC.

This clone was observed a single time. Mismatch with germline at one junction end may stem from a read error. CDR3 sequence: CASSPGQGTYNEQFF. The CDR3 DNA is TGTGCTAGCAGCCCGGGACAGGGGACTTACAATGAGCAGTTCTTC. J is TRBJ2-1 and V is TRBV7-7; TRBD1 matches at 10 bases. CDR1 is SSHAT, CDR2 FNYEAQ, per germline (reference sequence). The CDR3 covers 15 residues.

This clone has only a few counts. The V call is TRBV7-2, the J call TRBJ2-5; 8 bases fit TRBD1. The germline gives CDR1 SGHTA, CDR2 FQGNSA. Trimming removed 5 bases from V and 1 base from J; junction bases left unmatched: 12. This CDR3 spans 17 amino acids. This CDR3 is CASSRLRTGITQETQYF. Here the CDR3 DNA reads TGTGCCAGCAGCCGACTCAGGACAGGGATAACCCAAGAGACCCAGTACTTC.

This clone was counted once. The rearrangement links TRBV27 to TRBJ1-5, with D perhaps matching TRBD1 (5 bases). Trimming removed 7 bases from V and 2 bases from J, with 12 bases in between. The CDR3 is made up of 14 amino acids. CDR1 is MNHEY, CDR2 SMNVEV, per germline (reference sequence). The CDR3 spells CASKSGQGNQPQHF. The CDR3 coding sequence is TGTGCCAGCAAGTCAGGGCAGGGCAATCAGCCCCAGCATTTT.

The CDR3 is CASSPDNPGEQFF. The CDR3 bases are TGTGCCAGCAGCCCTGACAATCCCGGTGAGCAGTTCTTC. The chain has TRBV5-8 and TRBJ2-1; D unresolved. The CDR3 runs to 13 residues. V dropped 4 bases and J dropped 9 bases, with 14 bases sitting between them. Germline CDR1 is SGHTS and CDR2 is YDEGEE.

The chain links TRBV2 to TRBJ1-4; D is uncertain. Germline assignment: CDR1 SNHLY and CDR2 FYNNEI. There are 14 residues in the CDR3. V was clipped by 1 base and J by 2 bases, with 5 bases between them. The CDR3 reads CASSEGETNEKLFF. CDR3 bases: TGTGCCAGCAGTGAAGGGGAGACTAATGAAAAACTGTTTTTT.